The 11 T cell receptor beta chains below all came from one sample that was sequenced in a study of T cell responses to AZD1222 COVID-19 vaccine. TCRdb's copy holds only in-frame clones and misses some; the assay was immunoSEQ multiplex PCR. The table lists approximately 82,000 clones, roughly 90% of them singletons. Sequences were derived from peripheral blood, sampled 28 days after the second AZD1222 dose. Every receptor here comes from an adult who received the AZD1222 COVID-19 vaccine.

V gene TRBV6-2 or TRBV6-3 combines with J gene TRBJ2-5; the match to TRBD2 covers 11 bases. Trimming took 5 bases from V and 1 from J; bases not matched to a gene: 6. This CDR3 is built from 16 residues. CDR1 and CDR2 from the germline V gene are MNHEY and SVGEGT. Here the CDR3 DNA reads TGTGCCAGCAGTGCGGGACTAGCGGAGATCCAAGAGACCCAGTACTTC. Encoded protein: CASSAGLAEIQETQYF.

This clone showed up just once. V and J are TRBV7-8 and TRBJ2-2; 16 nucleotides line up with TRBD2. Germline CDR1 is SGHVS and CDR2 is FQNEAQ. The junction had 9 bases not matched to a gene; V was cut back by 5 bases and J by 6 bases. The CDR3 has 18 residues. CDR3 protein: CASSPRSGLAGGPGELFF. CDR3 sequence (DNA): TGTGCCAGCAGCCCCCGTTCGGGACTAGCGGGGGGGCCCGGGGAGCTGTTTTTT.

V is TRBV6-5 and J is TRBJ1-6; D not resolved. The V end was cut by 5 bases, the J end by 10 bases, with 15 bases between. CDR1 and CDR2 from the germline V gene are MNHEY and SVGAGI. The CDR3 is 14 residues long. The CDR3, as DNA: TGTGCCAGCAGTCGTGACCGAAGGAGGTCACCCCTCCACTTT. It codes for CASSRDRRRSPLHF.

This clone appeared a single time. The rearrangement joins TRBV9 to TRBJ2-1; 9 bases are a match to TRBD2. This CDR3 comprises 15 residues. V dropped 4 bases and J dropped 8; count of bases not matched to a gene: 10. Germline-derived CDR1 and CDR2 are SGDLS and YYNGEE. DNA for the CDR3: TGTGCCAGCAGCTCTGGGGGGACTAGCATTGATGAGCAGTTCTTC. Protein sequence: CASSSGGTSIDEQFF.

The chain has TRBV18 and TRBJ1-3; 8 bases align to TRBD1. Germline CDR1 and CDR2: KGHSH and LQKENI. With V trimmed by 4 bases and J by 0 bases, 2 bases remained unmatched. The CDR3 is 15 residues long. CDR3 nucleotide sequence: TGTGCCAGCTCACTCGGACAGGGCTCTGGAAACACCATATATTTT. Translating gives CASSLGQGSGNTIYF. Supplemented by reference TRBV18 and TRBJ1-3, the full variable domain reads NAGVMQNPRHLVRRRGQEARLRCSPMKGHSHVYWYRQLPEEGLKFMVYLQKENIIDESGMPKERFSAEFPKEGPSILRIQQVVRGDSAAYFCASSLGQGSGNTIYFGEGSWLTVV.

The V call is TRBV2, the J call TRBJ1-2; D not resolved. The V gene's germline CDR1 is SNHLY and CDR2 FYNNEI. This CDR3 region has 11 residues. Trimming pared 4 bases from V and 5 bases from J, leaving 5 bases between. The CDR3 is CASSAHYGYTF. CDR3 coding DNA: TGTGCCAGCAGTGCCCATTATGGCTACACCTTC.

This clone was picked up one time. The gene calls are TRBV7-9 and TRBJ2-1; TRBD1 might be the D (5 bases). The CDR3 covers 15 residues. Trimming stripped 1 base from V and 2 bases from J, with 9 bases between. Germline CDR1 and CDR2: SEHNR and FQNEAQ (reference sequence). The CDR3 here is CASSLVQGAYNEQFF. The CDR3 nucleotides read TGTGCCAGCAGCTTAGTCCAGGGCGCCTACAATGAGCAGTTCTTC. Looking up the rest from reference TRBV7-9 and TRBJ2-1 gives the full variable domain: DTGVSQNPRHKITKRGQNVTFRCDPISEHNRLYWYRQTLGQGPEFLTYFQNEAQLEKSRLLSDRFSAERPKGSFSTLEIQRTEQGDSAMYLCASSLVQGAYNEQFFGPGTRLTVL.

This clone was detected only a few times. The chain couples TRBV14 to TRBJ2-5, with D unresolved. V gave up 1 base and J gave up 5 bases, with 14 bases separating them. Looked up from germline, CDR1 is SGHDN and CDR2 is FVKESK. This CDR3 contains 15 residues. In nucleotides, the CDR3 is TGTGCCAGCAGCCAAGGAACCTTACAAGGGGAGACCCAGTACTTC. Translating gives CASSQGTLQGETQYF.

The chain combines TRBV5-1 with TRBJ1-4, with 9 bases matching TRBD1. The CDR3 extends over 15 amino acids. The V and J ends lost 2 bases and 6 bases, in that order; junction bases with no gene match: 5. CDR1 and CDR2 from the germline V gene are SGHRS and YFSETQ. This CDR3 reads CASSLQGAVDEKLFF. The CDR3 coding sequence is TGCGCCAGCAGCTTACAGGGGGCAGTGGATGAAAAACTGTTTTTT.

This chain connects TRBV7-2 to TRBJ1-5; D is perhaps TRBD1 (6 bases). The CDR3 has 16 residues. Germline CDR1 reads SGHTA; CDR2 reads FQGNSA. Trimming shortened V by 1 base and J by 4 bases, and 14 bases separated the two germline ends. The CDR3 region is CASSLVNGQINQPQHF. The CDR3 region has the DNA TGTGCCAGCAGCTTAGTTAATGGACAGATAAATCAGCCCCAGCATTTT. Full variable domain (remainder filled in from reference TRBV7-2 and TRBJ1-5): GAGVSQSPSNKVTEKGKDVELRCDPISGHTALYWYRQSLGQGLEFLIYFQGNSAPDKSGLPSDRFSAERTGGSVSTLTIQRTQQEDSAVYLCASSLVNGQINQPQHFGDGTRLSIL.

The chain uses TRBV11-2 and TRBJ2-7; TRBD2 might be the D (7 bases). The CDR3 spans 15 residues. Germline V gene sequence: CDR1 SGHAT, CDR2 FQNNGV. Between the trimmed V and J ends, which lost 5 bases and 4 bases, there was a span of 18 bases. This CDR3 is CASSIPGGLRYEQYF. The CDR3 region has the DNA TGTGCCAGCAGCATACCCGGGGGGCTTCGGTACGAGCAGTACTTC.